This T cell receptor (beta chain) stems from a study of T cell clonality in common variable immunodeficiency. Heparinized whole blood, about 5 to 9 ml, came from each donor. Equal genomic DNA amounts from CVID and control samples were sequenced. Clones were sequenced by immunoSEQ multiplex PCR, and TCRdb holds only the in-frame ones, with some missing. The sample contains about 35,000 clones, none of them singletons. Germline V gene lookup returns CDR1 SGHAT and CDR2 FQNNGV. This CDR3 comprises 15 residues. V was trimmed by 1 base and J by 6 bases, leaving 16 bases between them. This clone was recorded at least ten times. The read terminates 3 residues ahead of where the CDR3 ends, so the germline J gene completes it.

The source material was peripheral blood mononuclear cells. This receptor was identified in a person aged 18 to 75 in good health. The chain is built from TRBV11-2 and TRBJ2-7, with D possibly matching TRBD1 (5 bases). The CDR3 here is CASSLGATASSEQYF. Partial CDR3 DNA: TGTGCCAGCAGCTTAGGCGCGACAGCCAGCAGCGAG.